This T cell receptor beta chain was recovered during a study of blood T cell repertoires in COVID-19. Study summary: There were acute and convalescent COVID-19 samples, and they came from the United States, Italy and Spain. PBMCs, B-cell-depleted T cells, or T cells provided the cDNA or gDNA that made up the material.

Germline V gene sequence: CDR1 SGHKS, CDR2 YYEKEE (reference sequence). This CDR3 has 14 amino acids. The J segment lost 6 bases and the V segment lost 5 bases, leaving 10 bases of the junction unmatched. Some clones are missing from TCRdb's copy, which holds only in-frame ones; the method was immunoSEQ multiplex PCR. The sample yields about 190,000 clones, about 80% seen once. Sequenced material: peripheral blood. The clonotype comes from a man aged 60 to 75 with acute or convalescent COVID-19. The rearrangement joins TRBV5-5 to TRBJ1-2, with 7 bases identical to TRBD1. In nucleotides, the CDR3 is TGTGCCAGCAGTGGGGTACAGGGGATAGATGGCTACACCTTC. As protein: CASSGVQGIDGYTF.